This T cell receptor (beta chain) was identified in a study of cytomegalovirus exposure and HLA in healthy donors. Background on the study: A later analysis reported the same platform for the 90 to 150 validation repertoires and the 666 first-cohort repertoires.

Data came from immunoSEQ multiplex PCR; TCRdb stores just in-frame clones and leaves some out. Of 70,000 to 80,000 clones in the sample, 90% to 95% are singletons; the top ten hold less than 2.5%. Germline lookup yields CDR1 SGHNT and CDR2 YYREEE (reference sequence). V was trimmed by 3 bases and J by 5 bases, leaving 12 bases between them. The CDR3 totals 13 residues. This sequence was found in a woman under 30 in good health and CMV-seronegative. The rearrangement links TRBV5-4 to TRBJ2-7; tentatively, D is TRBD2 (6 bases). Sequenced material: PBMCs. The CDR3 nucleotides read TGTGCCAGCAGCTCCCGACTAGACGACGAGCAGTACTTC. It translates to CASSSRLDDEQYF.